This TCR beta chain was recovered during a study of memory CD4+ T cells and cytomegalovirus serostatus. Overall study findings and caveats: About two fifths of the roughly 150 known CMV-associated TCRbeta sequences appeared in CD4+ memory.

Single viable CD3+CD4+CD8-CD45RO+ cells were sorted as the memory CD4+ T cells. This clone came up once. Its specificity is unknown. The CDR3 length is 16 residues. V lost 4 bases, J lost 2 bases, and 15 bases lay in between. The V gene's germline CDR1 is SGHNT and CDR2 YYREEE (reference sequence). Only in-frame clones appear in the TCRdb table, and some are missing; sequencing was by immunoSEQ multiplex PCR. Altogether fewer than 90,000 clones are present, under 80% being singletons, with the ten largest covering 2% to 3%. This rearrangement joins TRBV5-4 to TRBJ2-2; D ambiguous. This receptor was taken from an adult in good health and CMV-seropositive. Material: memory CD4+ T cells from blood. CDR3 sequence (DNA): TGTGCCAGCAGCCGAGAACTTAGCAGAAACACCGGGGAGCTGTTTTTT. This codes for CASSRELSRNTGELFF.